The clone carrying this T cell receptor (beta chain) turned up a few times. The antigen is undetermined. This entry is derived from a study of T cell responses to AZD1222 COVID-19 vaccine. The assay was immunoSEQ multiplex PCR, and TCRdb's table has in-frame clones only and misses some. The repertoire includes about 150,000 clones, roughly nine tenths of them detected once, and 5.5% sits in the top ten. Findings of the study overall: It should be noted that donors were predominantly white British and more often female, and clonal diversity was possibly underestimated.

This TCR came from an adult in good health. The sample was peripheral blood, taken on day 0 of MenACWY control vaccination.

As DNA, the CDR3 is TGTGCCAGCAGCTTCGGGGAGACCCAGTACTTC. It yields the protein CASSFGETQYF. The rearrangement uses TRBV6-2 or TRBV6-3 and TRBJ2-5; D uncertain. Germline V gives CDR1 MNHEY, CDR2 SVGEGT. V gave up 6 bases and J gave up 5 bases, with 7 bases separating them. The CDR3 is 11 amino acids.